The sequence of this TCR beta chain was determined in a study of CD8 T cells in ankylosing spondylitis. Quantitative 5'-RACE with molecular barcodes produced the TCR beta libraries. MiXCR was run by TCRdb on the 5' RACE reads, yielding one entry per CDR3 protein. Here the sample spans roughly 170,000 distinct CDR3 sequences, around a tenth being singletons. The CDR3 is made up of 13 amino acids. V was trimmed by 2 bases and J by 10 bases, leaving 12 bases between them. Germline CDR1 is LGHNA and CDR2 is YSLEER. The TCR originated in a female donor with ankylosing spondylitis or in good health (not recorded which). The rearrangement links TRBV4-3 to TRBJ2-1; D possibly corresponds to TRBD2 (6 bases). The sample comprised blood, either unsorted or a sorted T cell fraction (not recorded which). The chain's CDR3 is CASSQPPSDEQFF. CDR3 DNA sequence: TGCGCCAGCAGCCAACCCCCTAGCGACGAGCAGTTCTTC.